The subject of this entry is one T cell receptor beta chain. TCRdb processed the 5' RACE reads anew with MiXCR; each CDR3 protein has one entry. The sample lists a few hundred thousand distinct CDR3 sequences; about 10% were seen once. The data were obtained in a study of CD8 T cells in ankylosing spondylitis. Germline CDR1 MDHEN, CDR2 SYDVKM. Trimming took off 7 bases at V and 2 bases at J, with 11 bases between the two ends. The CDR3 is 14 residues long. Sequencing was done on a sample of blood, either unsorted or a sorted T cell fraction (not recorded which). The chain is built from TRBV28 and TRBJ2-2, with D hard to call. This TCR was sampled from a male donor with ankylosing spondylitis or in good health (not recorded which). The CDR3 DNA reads TGTGCCAGCACCCCGACTGTAAACACCGGGGAGCTGTTTTTT. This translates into CASTPTVNTGELFF.